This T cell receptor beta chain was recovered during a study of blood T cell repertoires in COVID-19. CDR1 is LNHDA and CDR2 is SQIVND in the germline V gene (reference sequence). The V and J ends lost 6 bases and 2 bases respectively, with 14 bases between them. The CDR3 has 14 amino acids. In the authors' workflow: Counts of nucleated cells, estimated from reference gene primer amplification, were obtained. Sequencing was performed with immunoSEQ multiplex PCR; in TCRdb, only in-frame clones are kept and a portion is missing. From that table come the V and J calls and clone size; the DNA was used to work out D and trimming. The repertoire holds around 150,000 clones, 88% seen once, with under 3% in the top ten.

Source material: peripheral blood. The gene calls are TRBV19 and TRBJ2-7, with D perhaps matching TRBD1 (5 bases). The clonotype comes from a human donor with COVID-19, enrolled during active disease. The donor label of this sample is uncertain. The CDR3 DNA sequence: TGTGCCAGTAGGGACAACAGGTGGACCTACGAGCAGTACTTC. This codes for CASRDNRWTYEQYF.